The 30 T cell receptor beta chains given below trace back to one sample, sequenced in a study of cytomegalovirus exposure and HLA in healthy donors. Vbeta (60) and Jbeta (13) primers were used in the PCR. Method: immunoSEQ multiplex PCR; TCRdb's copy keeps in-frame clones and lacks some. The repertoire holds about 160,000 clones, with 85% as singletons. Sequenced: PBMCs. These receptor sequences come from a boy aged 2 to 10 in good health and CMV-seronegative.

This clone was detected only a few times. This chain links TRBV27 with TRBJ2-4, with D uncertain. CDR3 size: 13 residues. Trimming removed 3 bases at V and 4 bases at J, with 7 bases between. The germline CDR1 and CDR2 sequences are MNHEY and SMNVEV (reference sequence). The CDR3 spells CASSLISKNIQYF. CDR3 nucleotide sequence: TGTGCCAGCAGTTTGATCAGTAAAAACATTCAGTACTTC.

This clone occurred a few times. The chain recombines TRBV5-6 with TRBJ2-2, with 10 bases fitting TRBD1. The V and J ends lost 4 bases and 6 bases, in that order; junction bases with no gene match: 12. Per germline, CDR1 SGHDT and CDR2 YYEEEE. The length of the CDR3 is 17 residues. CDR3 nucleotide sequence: TGTGCCAGCAGCCCATTGCCGGGACAGGGGAGTGCCGGGGAGCTGTTTTTT. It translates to CASSPLPGQGSAGELFF.

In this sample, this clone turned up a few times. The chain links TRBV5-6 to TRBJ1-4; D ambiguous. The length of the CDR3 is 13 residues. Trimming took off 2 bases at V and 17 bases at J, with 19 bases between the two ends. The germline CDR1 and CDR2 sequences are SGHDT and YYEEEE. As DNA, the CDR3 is TGTGCCAGCAGCTTAGGAGAGTCTCCTGTCACTTTTTTT. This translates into CASSLGESPVTFF.

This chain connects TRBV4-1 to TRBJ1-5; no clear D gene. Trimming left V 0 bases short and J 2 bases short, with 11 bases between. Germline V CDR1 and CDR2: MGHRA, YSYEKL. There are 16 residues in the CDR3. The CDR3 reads CASSQEWGVGNQPQHF. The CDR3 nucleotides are TGCGCCAGCAGCCAAGAATGGGGAGTGGGCAATCAGCCCCAGCATTTT.

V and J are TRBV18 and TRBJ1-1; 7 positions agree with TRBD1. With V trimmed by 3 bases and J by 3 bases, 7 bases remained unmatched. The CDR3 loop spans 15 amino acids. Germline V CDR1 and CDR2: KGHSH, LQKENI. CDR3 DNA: TGTGCCAGCTCACCGAGGGGGCGCCTGGACACTGAAGCTTTCTTT. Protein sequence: CASSPRGRLDTEAFF.

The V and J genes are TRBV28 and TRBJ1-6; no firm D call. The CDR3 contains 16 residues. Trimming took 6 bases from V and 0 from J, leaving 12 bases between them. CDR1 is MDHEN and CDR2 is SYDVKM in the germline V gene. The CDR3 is CASRPIKSSYNSPLHF. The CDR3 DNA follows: TGTGCCAGCAGGCCCATTAAGAGCTCCTATAATTCACCCCTCCACTTT.

CDR3 nucleotides: TGTGCCAGCAGAGGGACTAGCGACATCTCCTACAATGAGCAGTTCTTC. Encoded protein: CASRGTSDISYNEQFF. V usage is TRBV2 and J usage is TRBJ2-1; 10 bases are shared with TRBD2. CDR3 length equals 16 residues. Germline CDR1 is SNHLY and CDR2 is FYNNEI. Unmatched junction bases numbered 5, after V lost 6 bases and J lost 0 bases. The full variable domain, its missing parts supplied by reference TRBV2 and TRBJ2-1, is EPEVTQTPSHQVTQMGQEVILRCVPISNHLYFYWYRQILGQKVEFLVSFYNNEISEKSEIFDDQFSVERPDGSNFTLKIRSTKLEDSAMYFCASRGTSDISYNEQFFGPGTRLTVL.

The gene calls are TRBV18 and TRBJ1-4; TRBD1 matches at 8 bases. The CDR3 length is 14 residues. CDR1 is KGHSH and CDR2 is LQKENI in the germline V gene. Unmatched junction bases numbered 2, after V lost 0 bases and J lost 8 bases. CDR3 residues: CASSPPAGGEKLFF. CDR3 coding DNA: TGTGCCAGCTCACCACCGGCAGGGGGCGAAAAACTGTTTTTT.

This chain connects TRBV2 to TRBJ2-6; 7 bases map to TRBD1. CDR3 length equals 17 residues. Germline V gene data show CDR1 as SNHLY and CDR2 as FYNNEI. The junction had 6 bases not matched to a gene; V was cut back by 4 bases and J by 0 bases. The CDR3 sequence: CASSGGTVPSGANVLTF. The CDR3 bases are TGTGCCAGCAGTGGGGGGACAGTGCCCTCTGGGGCCAACGTCCTGACTTTC.

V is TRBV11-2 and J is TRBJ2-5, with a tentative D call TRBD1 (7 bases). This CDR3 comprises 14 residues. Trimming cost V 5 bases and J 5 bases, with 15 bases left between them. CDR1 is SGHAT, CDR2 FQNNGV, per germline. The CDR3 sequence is CASSPTGRRETQYF. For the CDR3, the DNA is TGTGCCAGCAGCCCGACAGGGAGGCGGGAGACCCAGTACTTC.

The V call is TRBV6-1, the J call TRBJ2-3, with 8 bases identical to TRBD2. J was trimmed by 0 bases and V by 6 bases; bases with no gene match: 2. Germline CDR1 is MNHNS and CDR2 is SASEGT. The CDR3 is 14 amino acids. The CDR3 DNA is TGTGCCAGCAGGGTAGCGGGGAGCACAGATACGCAGTATTTT. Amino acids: CASRVAGSTDTQYF.

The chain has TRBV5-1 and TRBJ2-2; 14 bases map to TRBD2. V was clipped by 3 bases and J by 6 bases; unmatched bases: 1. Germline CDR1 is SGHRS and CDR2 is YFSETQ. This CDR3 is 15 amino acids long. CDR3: CASSWTSGGSGELFF. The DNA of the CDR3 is TGCGCCAGCAGCTGGACTAGCGGGGGGTCCGGGGAGCTGTTTTTT. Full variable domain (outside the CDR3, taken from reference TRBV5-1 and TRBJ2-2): KAGVTQTPRYLIKTRGQQVTLSCSPISGHRSVSWYQQTPGQGLQFLFEYFSETQRNKGNFPGRFSGRQFSNSRSEMNVSTLELGDSALYLCASSWTSGGSGELFFGEGSRLTVL.

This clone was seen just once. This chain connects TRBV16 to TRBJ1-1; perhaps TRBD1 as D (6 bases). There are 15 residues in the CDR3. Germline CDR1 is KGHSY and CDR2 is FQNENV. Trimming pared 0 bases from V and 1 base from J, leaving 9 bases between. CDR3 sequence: CASSQSPGANTEAFF. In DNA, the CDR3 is TGTGCCAGCAGCCAATCGCCAGGGGCGAACACTGAAGCTTTCTTT.

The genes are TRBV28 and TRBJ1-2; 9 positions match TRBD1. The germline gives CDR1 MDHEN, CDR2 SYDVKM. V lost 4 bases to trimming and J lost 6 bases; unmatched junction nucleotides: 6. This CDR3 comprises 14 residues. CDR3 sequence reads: CASSYPRDRDGYTF. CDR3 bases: TGTGCCAGCAGTTACCCCCGGGACAGGGATGGCTACACCTTC.

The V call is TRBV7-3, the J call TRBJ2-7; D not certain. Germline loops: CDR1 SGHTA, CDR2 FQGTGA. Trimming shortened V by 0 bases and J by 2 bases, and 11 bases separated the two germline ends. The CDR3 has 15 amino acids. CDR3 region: CASSLTWQSTYEQYF. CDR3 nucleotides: TGTGCCAGCAGCTTAACGTGGCAGTCGACCTACGAGCAGTACTTC.

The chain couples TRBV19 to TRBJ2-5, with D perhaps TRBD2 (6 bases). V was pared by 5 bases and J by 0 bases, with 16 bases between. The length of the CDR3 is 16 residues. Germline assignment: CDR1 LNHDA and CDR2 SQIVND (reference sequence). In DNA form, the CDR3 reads TGTGCCAGTAGTTGGCGGGGCGGAAAGTACCAAGAGACCCAGTACTTC. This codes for CASSWRGGKYQETQYF.

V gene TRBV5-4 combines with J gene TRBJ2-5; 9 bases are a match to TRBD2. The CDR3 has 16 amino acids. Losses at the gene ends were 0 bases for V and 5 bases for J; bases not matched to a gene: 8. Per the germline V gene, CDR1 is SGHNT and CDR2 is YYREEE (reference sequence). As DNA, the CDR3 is TGTGCCAGCAGCTTGGTTACGCGGGGGGGCGTGGAGACCCAGTACTTC. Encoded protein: CASSLVTRGGVETQYF.

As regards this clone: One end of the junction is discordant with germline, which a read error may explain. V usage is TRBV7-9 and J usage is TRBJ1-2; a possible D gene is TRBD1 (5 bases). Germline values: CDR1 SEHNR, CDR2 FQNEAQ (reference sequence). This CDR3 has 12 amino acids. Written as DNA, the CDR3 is TGTTCCAGCAGTTTGACAGCTTATGGCTACACCTTC. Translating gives CSSSLTAYGYTF. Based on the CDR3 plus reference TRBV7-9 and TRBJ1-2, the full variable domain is DTGVSQNPRHKITKRGQNVTFRCDPISEHNRLYWYRQTLGQGPEFLTYFQNEAQLEKSRLLSDRFSAERPKGSFSTLEIQRTEQGDSAMYLCSSSLTAYGYTFGSGTRLTVV.

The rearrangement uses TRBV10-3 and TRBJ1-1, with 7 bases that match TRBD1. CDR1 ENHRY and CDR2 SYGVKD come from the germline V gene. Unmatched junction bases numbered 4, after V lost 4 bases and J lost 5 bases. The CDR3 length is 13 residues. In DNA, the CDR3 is TGTGCCATCAGTGGAGGGGGCGGTACTGAAGCTTTCTTT. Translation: CAISGGGGTEAFF.

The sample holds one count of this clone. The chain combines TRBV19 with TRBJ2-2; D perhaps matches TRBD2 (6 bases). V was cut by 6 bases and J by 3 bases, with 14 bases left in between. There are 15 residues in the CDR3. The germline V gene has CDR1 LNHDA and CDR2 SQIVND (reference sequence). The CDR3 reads CASRPGSRDTGELFF. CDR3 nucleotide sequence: TGTGCCAGTAGGCCCGGGAGCAGGGACACCGGGGAGCTGTTTTTT.

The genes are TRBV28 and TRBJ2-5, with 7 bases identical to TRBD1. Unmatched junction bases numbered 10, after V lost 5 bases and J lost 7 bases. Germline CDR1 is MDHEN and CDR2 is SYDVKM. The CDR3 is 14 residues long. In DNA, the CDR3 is TGTGCCAGCAGTGAGGGACAGCCGCCGGGGACCCAGTACTTC. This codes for CASSEGQPPGTQYF.

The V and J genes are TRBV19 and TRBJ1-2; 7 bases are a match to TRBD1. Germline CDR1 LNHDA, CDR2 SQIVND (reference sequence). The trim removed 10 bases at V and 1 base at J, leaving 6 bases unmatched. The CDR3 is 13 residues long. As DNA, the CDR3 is TGTGCCACGGAGGGACAGTTTAACTATGGCTACACCTTC. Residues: CATEGQFNYGYTF.

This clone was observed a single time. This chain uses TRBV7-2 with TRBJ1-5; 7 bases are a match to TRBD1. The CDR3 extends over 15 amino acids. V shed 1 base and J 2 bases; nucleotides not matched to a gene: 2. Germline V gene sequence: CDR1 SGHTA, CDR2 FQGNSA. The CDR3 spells CASSLGTGGNQPQHF. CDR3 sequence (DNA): TGTGCCAGCAGCTTAGGGACAGGCGGCAATCAGCCCCAGCATTTT.

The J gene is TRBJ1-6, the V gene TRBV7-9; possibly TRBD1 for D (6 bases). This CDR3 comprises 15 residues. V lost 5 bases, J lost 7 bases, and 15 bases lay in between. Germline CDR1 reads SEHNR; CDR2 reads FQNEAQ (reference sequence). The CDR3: CASSEAQGYNSPLHF. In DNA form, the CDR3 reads TGTGCCAGCAGCGAAGCACAGGGTTACAATTCACCCCTCCACTTT.

The chain's CDR3 is CASSEQRGETQYF. In nucleotides, the CDR3 is TGTGCCAGCAGTGAGCAACGAGGGGAGACCCAGTACTTC. J is TRBJ2-5 and V is TRBV6-1; the D gene is possibly TRBD2 (5 bases). This CDR3 contains 13 residues. Germline assignment: CDR1 MNHNS and CDR2 SASEGT. The germline V and J ends were trimmed by 3 bases and 5 bases, with 10 bases remaining between them.

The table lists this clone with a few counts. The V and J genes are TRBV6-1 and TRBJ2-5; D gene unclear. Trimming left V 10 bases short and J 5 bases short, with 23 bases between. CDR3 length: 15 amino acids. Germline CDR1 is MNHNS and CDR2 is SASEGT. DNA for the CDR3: TGTGCCATTCCGACCTCGGCGGTCGACGAGGAGACCCAGTACTTC. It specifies CAIPTSAVDEETQYF.

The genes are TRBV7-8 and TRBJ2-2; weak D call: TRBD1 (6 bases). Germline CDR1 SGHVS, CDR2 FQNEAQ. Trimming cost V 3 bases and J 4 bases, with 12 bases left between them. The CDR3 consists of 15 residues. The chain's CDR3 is CASSFLGHVTGELFF. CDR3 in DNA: TGTGCCAGCAGCTTCCTGGGACACGTCACCGGGGAGCTGTTTTTT.

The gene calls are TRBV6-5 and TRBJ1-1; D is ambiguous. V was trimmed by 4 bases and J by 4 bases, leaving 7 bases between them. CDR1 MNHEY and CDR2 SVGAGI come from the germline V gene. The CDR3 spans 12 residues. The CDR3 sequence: CASSSGGTEAFF. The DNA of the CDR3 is TGTGCCAGCAGTTCGGGAGGCACTGAAGCTTTCTTT.

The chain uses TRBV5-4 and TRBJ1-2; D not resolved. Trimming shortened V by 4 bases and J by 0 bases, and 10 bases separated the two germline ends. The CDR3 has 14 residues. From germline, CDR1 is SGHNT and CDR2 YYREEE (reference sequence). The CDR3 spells CASSPYAANYGYTF. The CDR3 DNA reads TGTGCCAGCAGCCCGTACGCAGCTAACTATGGCTACACCTTC. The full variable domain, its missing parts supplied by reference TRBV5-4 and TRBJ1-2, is ETGVTQSPTHLIKTRGQQVTLRCSSQSGHNTVSWYQQALGQGPQFIFQYYREEENGRGNFPPRFSGLQFPNYSSELNVNALELDDSALYLCASSPYAANYGYTFGSGTRLTVV.

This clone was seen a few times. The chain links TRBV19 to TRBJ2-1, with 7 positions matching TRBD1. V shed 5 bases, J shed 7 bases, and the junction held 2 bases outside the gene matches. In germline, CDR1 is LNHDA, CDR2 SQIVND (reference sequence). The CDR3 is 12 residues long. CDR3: CASSVQGNEQFF. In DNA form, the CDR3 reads TGTGCCAGTAGTGTACAGGGGAATGAGCAGTTCTTC.